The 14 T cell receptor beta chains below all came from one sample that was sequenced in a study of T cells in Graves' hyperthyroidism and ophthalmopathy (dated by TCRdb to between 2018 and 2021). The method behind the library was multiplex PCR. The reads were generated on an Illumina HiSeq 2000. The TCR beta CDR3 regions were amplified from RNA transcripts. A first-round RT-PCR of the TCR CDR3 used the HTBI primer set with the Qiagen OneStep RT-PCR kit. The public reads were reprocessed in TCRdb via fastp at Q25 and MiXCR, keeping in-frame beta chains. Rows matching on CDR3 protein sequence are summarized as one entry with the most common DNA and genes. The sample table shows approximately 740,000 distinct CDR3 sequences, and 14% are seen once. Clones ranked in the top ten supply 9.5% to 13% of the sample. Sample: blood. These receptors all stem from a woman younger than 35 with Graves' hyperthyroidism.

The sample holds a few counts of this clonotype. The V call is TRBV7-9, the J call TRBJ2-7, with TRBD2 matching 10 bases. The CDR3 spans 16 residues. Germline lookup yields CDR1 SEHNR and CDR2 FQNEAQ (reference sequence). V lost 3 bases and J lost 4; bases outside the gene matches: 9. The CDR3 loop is CASSFPPGLALYEQYF. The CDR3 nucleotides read TGTGCCAGCAGCTTTCCCCCGGGACTAGCGCTATACGAGCAGTACTTC.

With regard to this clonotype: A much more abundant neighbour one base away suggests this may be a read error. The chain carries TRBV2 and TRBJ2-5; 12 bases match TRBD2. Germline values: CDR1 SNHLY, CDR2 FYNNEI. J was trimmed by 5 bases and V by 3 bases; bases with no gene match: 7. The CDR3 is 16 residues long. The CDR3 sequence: CASSEKGTSGRETQYF. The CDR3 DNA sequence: TGTGCCAGCAGTGAGAAGGGAACTAGCGGGAGGGAGACCCAGTACTTC. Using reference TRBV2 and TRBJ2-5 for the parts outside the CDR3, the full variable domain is EPEVTQTPSHQVTQMGQEVILRCVPISNHLYFYWYRQILGQKVEFLVSFYNNEISEKSEIFDDQFSVERPDGSNFTLKIRSTKLEDSAMYFCASSEKGTSGRETQYFGPGTRLLVL.

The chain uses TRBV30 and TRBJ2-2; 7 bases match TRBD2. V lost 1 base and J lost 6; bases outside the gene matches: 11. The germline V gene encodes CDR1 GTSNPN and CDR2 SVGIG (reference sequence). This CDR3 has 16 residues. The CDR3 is CAWSGDAGAKSGELFF. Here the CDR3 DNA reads TGTGCCTGGAGTGGTGATGCGGGAGCAAAGTCCGGGGAGCTGTTTTTT.

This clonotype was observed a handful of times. CDR3 sequence (DNA): TGTGCCAGCACCTTAGGGCCCAGTCTATCCTACGAGCAGTACTTC. Translated, it gives CASTLGPSLSYEQYF. V is TRBV12-3 or TRBV12-4 and J is TRBJ2-7; D is ambiguous. V was clipped by 7 bases and J by 1 base, with 17 bases between them. The CDR3 runs 15 residues.

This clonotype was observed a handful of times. The chain's CDR3 is CASSFAGTGRADTQYF. CDR3 sequence (DNA): TGTGCCAGCAGTTTCGCCGGGACAGGGAGAGCAGATACGCAGTATTTT. The chain employs TRBV27 and TRBJ2-3; 9 bases fit TRBD1. The V and J ends lost 3 bases and 4 bases, in that order; junction bases with no gene match: 8. This CDR3 is built from 16 residues. The germline V gene has CDR1 MNHEY and CDR2 SMNVEV (reference sequence).

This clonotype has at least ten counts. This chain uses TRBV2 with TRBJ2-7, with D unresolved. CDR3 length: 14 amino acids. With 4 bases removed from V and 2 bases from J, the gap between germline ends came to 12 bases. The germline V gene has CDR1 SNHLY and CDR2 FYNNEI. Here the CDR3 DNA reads TGTGCCAGCAGTGTGCGGCAGGTTACCTACGAGCAGTACTTC. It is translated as CASSVRQVTYEQYF.

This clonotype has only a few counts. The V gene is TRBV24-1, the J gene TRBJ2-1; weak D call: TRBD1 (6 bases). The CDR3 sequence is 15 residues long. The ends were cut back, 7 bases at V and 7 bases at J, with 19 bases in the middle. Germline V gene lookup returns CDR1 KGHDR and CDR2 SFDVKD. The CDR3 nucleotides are TGTGCCACCAGCAGGGGATCGGGACGAGGGAATGAGCAGTTCTTC. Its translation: CATSRGSGRGNEQFF.

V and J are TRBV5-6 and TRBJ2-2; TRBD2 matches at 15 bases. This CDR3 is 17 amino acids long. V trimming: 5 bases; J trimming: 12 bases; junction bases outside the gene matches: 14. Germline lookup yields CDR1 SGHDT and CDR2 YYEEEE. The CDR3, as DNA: TGTGCCAGCAGTGGGACTAGCGGGAGGCAAGCCCCGGGAAAGCTGTTTTTT. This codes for CASSGTSGRQAPGKLFF.

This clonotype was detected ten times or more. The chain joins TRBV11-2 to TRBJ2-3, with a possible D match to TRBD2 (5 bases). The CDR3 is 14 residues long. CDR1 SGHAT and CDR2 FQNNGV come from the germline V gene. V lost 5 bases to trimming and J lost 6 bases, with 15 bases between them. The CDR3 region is CASSPELGVDTQYF. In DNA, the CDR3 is TGTGCCAGCAGCCCAGAACTAGGAGTGGATACGCAGTATTTT.

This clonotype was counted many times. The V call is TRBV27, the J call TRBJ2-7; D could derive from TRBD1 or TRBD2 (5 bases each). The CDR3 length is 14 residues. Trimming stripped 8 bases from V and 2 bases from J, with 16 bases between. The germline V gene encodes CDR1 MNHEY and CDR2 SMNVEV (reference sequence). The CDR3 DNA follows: TGTGCCAGCGGGTTGACACGGGGACCCTACGAGCAGTACTTC. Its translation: CASGLTRGPYEQYF.

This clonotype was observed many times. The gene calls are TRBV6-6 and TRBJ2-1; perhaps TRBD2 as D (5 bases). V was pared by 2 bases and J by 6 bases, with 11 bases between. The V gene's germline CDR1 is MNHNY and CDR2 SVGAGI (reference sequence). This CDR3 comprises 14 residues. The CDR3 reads CASSYEGTANEQFF. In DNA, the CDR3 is TGTGCCAGCAGTTACGAGGGTACCGCCAATGAGCAGTTCTTC.

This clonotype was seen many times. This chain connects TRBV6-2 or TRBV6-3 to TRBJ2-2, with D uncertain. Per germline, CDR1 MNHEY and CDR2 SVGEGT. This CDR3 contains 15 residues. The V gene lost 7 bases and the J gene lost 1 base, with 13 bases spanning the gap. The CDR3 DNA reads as TGTGCCAGCAATAGACGGAACTGGAACACCGGGGAGCTGTTTTTT. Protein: CASNRRNWNTGELFF.

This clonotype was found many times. In DNA form, the CDR3 reads TGTGCCAGCAGCCCCCGGGACAGGGGTCGGTCCGGGGAGCTGTTTTTT. Translating gives CASSPRDRGRSGELFF. V gene TRBV7-9 combines with J gene TRBJ2-2, with 10 bases lining up with TRBD1. Trimming cost V 5 bases and J 6 bases; bases outside gene matches: 9. The CDR3 contains 16 residues. Germline CDR1 and CDR2: SEHNR and FQNEAQ (reference sequence). The whole variable domain, remainder taken from reference TRBV7-9 and TRBJ2-2, is DTGVSQNPRHKITKRGQNVTFRCDPISEHNRLYWYRQTLGQGPEFLTYFQNEAQLEKSRLLSDRFSAERPKGSFSTLEIQRTEQGDSAMYLCASSPRDRGRSGELFFGEGSRLTVL.

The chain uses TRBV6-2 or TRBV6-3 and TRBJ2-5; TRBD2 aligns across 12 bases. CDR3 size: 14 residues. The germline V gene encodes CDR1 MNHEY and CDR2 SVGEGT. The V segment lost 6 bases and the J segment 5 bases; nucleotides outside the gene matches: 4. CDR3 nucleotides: TGTGCCAGCAGGACTAGCGGGAGCTGGGAGACCCAGTACTTC. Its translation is CASRTSGSWETQYF.